The clone carrying this T cell receptor (beta chain) showed up just a few times. The CDR3 covers 17 residues. With 3 bases clipped from V and 6 bases from J, the junction kept 17 bases outside the gene matches. In germline, CDR1 is ENHRY, CDR2 SYGVKD. Researchers used 5'RACE with constant-segment primers to make TCR alpha and TCR beta cDNA libraries that carry sample barcodes and UMIs. One entry per CDR3 protein results from TCRdb running MiXCR on the 5' RACE reads. This table holds about 320,000 distinct CDR3 sequences, more than 13% found once. The sample belongs to a study of T-cell memory formation after mild COVID-19.

The sample consisted of PBMCs or a T cell subset sorted from them (not recorded which). The source of this sequence is a man between 18 and 29 years old who had mild COVID-19 (a few samples of this study predate the infection). Cell type and time point are not known. V gene TRBV10-3 combines with J gene TRBJ2-7; 7 positions match TRBD1. The CDR3 spells CAISDYNGQDRSAEQYF. Written as DNA, the CDR3 is TGTGCCATCAGTGATTATAATGGACAGGACCGCTCTGCCGAGCAGTACTTC.